This TCR beta chain was sequenced for a study of T-cell reconstitution after alpha-beta-depleted transplantation in children. Findings and limits, study-wide: About two months after transplant, alpha-beta T cells reportedly came from several hundred expanded graft clones. Hyperexpanded clones declined; after one year, newly produced T cells mostly supplied diversity.

The library targeted TCRbeta and was prepared with unique molecular identifiers. MiXCR was run by TCRdb on the PCR reads, yielding one entry per CDR3 protein. The repertoire includes some 300,000 distinct CDR3 sequences, about a tenth of them detected once, and 7.5% sits in the top ten. This clonotype was observed many times. What it binds is unknown. V shed 5 bases and J 7 bases; nucleotides not matched to a gene: 6. The CDR3 spans 15 residues. Germline CDR1 and CDR2: MNHNS and SASEGT. V and J are TRBV6-1 and TRBJ2-7; 15 nucleotides agree with TRBD2. The sequencing here drew on PBMCs, taken before TCRalphabeta/CD19-depleted stem cell transplant. The sequence was obtained from a boy less than two years old with acute myeloid leukemia, due to receive a stem cell transplant. The CDR3 region has the DNA TGTGCCAGCAGTCTCGGACTAGCGGGAGGGCGGGAGCAGTACTTC. Amino acids: CASSLGLAGGREQYF.